These 21 T cell receptor beta chains came from one sample sequenced in a study of CD8 T cells in ankylosing spondylitis. Findings and caveats of the study: Roughly eight highly homologous variants formed a TCR beta motif that appeared characteristic of ankylosing spondylitis blood.

From the 5' RACE reads, TCRdb called clonotypes with MiXCR, one entry per CDR3 protein. The sample holds about 340,000 distinct CDR3 sequences; less than 10% are singletons and the top ten take more than 12%. The antigens for these receptors are not known. Sequenced input: blood, either unsorted or a sorted T cell fraction (not recorded which). The source is a male donor with ankylosing spondylitis.

The rearrangement joins TRBV4-1 to TRBJ1-1; D gene ambiguous. Germline values: CDR1 MGHRA, CDR2 YSYEKL. This CDR3 is 12 amino acids long. V was pared by 0 bases and J by 7 bases, with 6 bases between. This CDR3 reads CASSQEGVEAFF. The CDR3 DNA reads as TGCGCCAGCAGCCAAGAAGGCGTTGAAGCTTTCTTT.

This clonotype was found many times. The J gene is TRBJ2-1, the V gene TRBV20-1; TRBD1 matches 8 bases. The CDR3 consists of 15 residues. Germline CDR1 and CDR2: DFQATT and SNEGSKA (reference sequence). V lost 0 bases, J lost 6 bases, and 7 bases stayed unmatched. CDR3 residues: CSARDPTGDSNEQFF. Written as DNA, the CDR3 is TGCAGTGCTAGAGATCCGACAGGGGATAGCAATGAGCAGTTCTTC.

V gene TRBV11-1 combines with J gene TRBJ1-5, with 10 nucleotides matching TRBD1. Per the germline V gene, CDR1 is SGHAT and CDR2 is FQDESV (reference sequence). The CDR3 length is 18 residues. V lost 3 bases and J lost 0; bases outside the gene matches: 8. Written as DNA, the CDR3 is TGTGCCAGCAGCTTGGTGGGGACAGGGGAGAATAGCAATCAGCCCCAGCATTTT. Its protein product is CASSLVGTGENSNQPQHF.

This clonotype showed up just a few times. The chain employs TRBV18 and TRBJ1-1, with D perhaps matching TRBD1 (5 bases). With 4 bases removed from V and 1 base from J, the gap between germline ends came to 13 bases. The CDR3 loop spans 15 amino acids. CDR1 is KGHSH, CDR2 LQKENI, per germline. CDR3 region: CASSREQVENTEAFF. CDR3 nucleotide sequence: TGTGCCAGCTCACGGGAACAGGTTGAGAACACTGAAGCTTTCTTT.

This clonotype was found many times. J is TRBJ1-5 and V is TRBV6-6; D is possibly TRBD1 (5 bases). The CDR3 sequence is 13 residues long. V was pared by 2 bases and J by 7 bases, with 9 bases between. Germline CDR1 reads MNHNY; CDR2 reads SVGAGI (reference sequence). CDR3 DNA: TGTGCCAGCAGTTACGCGGGGGGACAGCCCCAGCATTTT. Its protein product is CASSYAGGQPQHF.

This clonotype was seen a single time. A much larger clone differs by one base, so this may be a read error. The gene calls are TRBV12-3 or TRBV12-4 and TRBJ2-1; TRBD2 might be the D (6 bases). The CDR3 runs to 15 residues. Trimming removed 2 bases from V and 11 bases from J, with 19 bases in between. Here the CDR3 DNA reads TGTGCCAGCAGTTTATTTGGGGGGAACGCTGAGAAGCAGTTCTTC. It is translated as CASSLFGGNAEKQFF.

This clonotype showed up just a few times. V and J are TRBV29-1 and TRBJ2-3; D is undetermined. Germline loops: CDR1 SQVTM, CDR2 ANQGSEA. V shed 0 bases and J shed 2 bases, with 6 bases lying between them. This CDR3 is 13 amino acids long. CDR3 sequence: CSVEELPTDTQYF. Written as DNA, the CDR3 is TGCAGCGTTGAAGAACTTCCCACAGATACGCAGTATTTT.

This clonotype was counted many times. This chain uses TRBV28 with TRBJ2-7; TRBD1 aligns across 12 bases. Germline lookup yields CDR1 MDHEN and CDR2 SYDVKM. V lost 5 bases, J lost 4 bases, and 6 bases stayed unmatched. The CDR3 has 15 residues. CDR3 region: CASSAGDRGRYEQYF. CDR3 DNA sequence: TGTGCCAGCAGTGCCGGGGACAGGGGGCGTTACGAGCAGTACTTC. The full variable domain, in which reference TRBV28 and TRBJ2-7 provide the parts outside the CDR3, is DVKVTQSSRYLVKRTGEKVFLECVQDMDHENMFWYRQDPGLGLRLIYFSYDVKMKEKGDIPEGYSVSREKKERFSLILESASTNQTSMYLCASSAGDRGRYEQYFGPGTRLTVT.

This clonotype was counted only a few times. The V gene is TRBV24-1, the J gene TRBJ2-1, with 7 bases matching TRBD2. Germline assignment: CDR1 KGHDR and CDR2 SFDVKD. CDR3 length: 14 residues. V lost 4 bases and J lost 10; bases outside the gene matches: 9. The CDR3 sequence is CATSDRSSSGEQFF. For the CDR3, the DNA is TGTGCCACCAGTGACCGCTCCTCTAGCGGAGAGCAGTTCTTC.

This clonotype has a handful of counts. The chain joins TRBV20-1 to TRBJ2-1, with unresolved D. V gave up 3 bases and J gave up 0 bases, with 12 bases separating them. This CDR3 spans 15 amino acids. The V gene's germline CDR1 is DFQATT and CDR2 SNEGSKA (reference sequence). The CDR3 sequence: CSARRWRSSYNEQFF. The CDR3 region has the DNA TGCAGTGCTAGGAGGTGGCGAAGCTCCTACAATGAGCAGTTCTTC.

This clonotype was observed a few times. This chain joins TRBV7-2 and TRBJ1-1; the D gene is possibly TRBD1 (5 bases). CDR1 is SGHTA and CDR2 is FQGNSA in the germline V gene. The CDR3 loop spans 15 amino acids. Trimming removed 1 base from V and 4 bases from J, with 13 bases in between. CDR3 in amino acids: CASSLEWPGTTEAFF. The DNA of the CDR3 is TGTGCCAGCAGCTTAGAATGGCCAGGGACCACTGAAGCTTTCTTT.

The chain combines TRBV29-1 with TRBJ1-3; D is undetermined. There are 14 residues in the CDR3. Germline CDR1 is SQVTM and CDR2 is ANQGSEA. Trimming removed 6 bases from V and 0 bases from J, with 12 bases in between. The CDR3: CSVAENPSGNTIYF. Written as DNA, the CDR3 is TGCAGCGTCGCAGAGAATCCCTCTGGAAACACCATATATTTT. The whole variable domain, remainder taken from reference TRBV29-1 and TRBJ1-3, is SAVISQKPSRDICQRGTSLTIQCQVDSQVTMMFWYRQQPGQSLTLIATANQGSEATYESGFVIDKFPISRPNLTFSTLTVSNMSPEDSSIYLCSVAENPSGNTIYFGEGSWLTVV.

In this sample, this clonotype turned up a few times. This chain uses TRBV20-1 with TRBJ2-1; 10 nucleotides line up with TRBD2. The trim removed 0 bases at V and 1 base at J, leaving 9 bases unmatched. Per the germline V gene, CDR1 is DFQATT and CDR2 is SNEGSKA (reference sequence). This CDR3 is 18 amino acids long. This chain's CDR3 is CSARDRSGRAGSYNEQFF. As DNA, the CDR3 is TGCAGTGCTAGAGATAGGAGCGGGAGGGCTGGGTCCTACAATGAGCAGTTCTTC.

The genes are TRBV29-1 and TRBJ1-2; D remains ambiguous. This CDR3 comprises 13 residues. Germline V gene lookup returns CDR1 SQVTM and CDR2 ANQGSEA. V lost 1 base, J lost 2 bases, and 8 bases lay in between. This CDR3 is CSVEVDVNYGYTF. As DNA, the CDR3 is TGCAGCGTTGAAGTGGACGTCAACTATGGCTACACCTTC.

In this sample, this clonotype turned up a few times. The rearrangement joins TRBV14 to TRBJ2-3, with a possible D match to TRBD2 (6 bases). This CDR3 is built from 17 residues. Germline V gene sequence: CDR1 SGHDN, CDR2 FVKESK. V lost 0 bases and J lost 0, with 13 bases in between. Here the CDR3 reads CASSQDRRGPSTDTQYF. In DNA form, the CDR3 reads TGTGCCAGCAGCCAAGATCGGAGGGGCCCTAGCACAGATACGCAGTATTTT.

This chain joins TRBV6-5 and TRBJ2-1, with 7 bases that match TRBD1. Germline V gene lookup returns CDR1 MNHEY and CDR2 SVGAGI. This CDR3 has 16 amino acids. V was clipped by 7 bases and J by 0 bases; unmatched bases: 9. The CDR3 DNA reads as TGTGCCAGCACCTTACTCGGGGACAGCTCCTACAATGAGCAGTTCTTC. It codes for CASTLLGDSSYNEQFF.

This clonotype was counted many times. V is TRBV10-3 and J is TRBJ1-1; no clear D gene. There are 13 residues in the CDR3. Deletions cut 4 bases from V and 4 bases from J, with 10 bases between. CDR1 ENHRY and CDR2 SYGVKD come from the germline V gene. CDR3 sequence: CAISGRVSTEAFF. The CDR3 DNA follows: TGTGCCATCAGTGGCCGGGTTTCCACTGAAGCTTTCTTT.

This clonotype was picked up a small number of times. The chain combines TRBV7-9 with TRBJ2-3; 8 positions match TRBD2. Trimming took 5 bases from V and 6 from J; bases not matched to a gene: 4. Germline V CDR1 and CDR2: SEHNR, FQNEAQ (reference sequence). This CDR3 has 13 residues. The CDR3 protein is CASSAGLVDTQYF. The CDR3 nucleotides are TGTGCCAGCAGCGCGGGACTAGTGGATACGCAGTATTTT.

The chain uses TRBV12-3 or TRBV12-4 and TRBJ2-5; 8 bases are shared with TRBD2. J was trimmed by 5 bases and V by 7 bases; bases with no gene match: 12. CDR3 length: 15 amino acids. The CDR3 DNA follows: TGTGCCAGCAACAGAGCCGGGACTAGTGGCGAGACCCAGTACTTC. Translating gives CASNRAGTSGETQYF.

The rearrangement joins TRBV20-1 to TRBJ2-2; 13 nucleotides match TRBD2. The germline V gene encodes CDR1 DFQATT and CDR2 SNEGSKA (reference sequence). Trimming took 6 bases from V and 2 from J; bases not matched to a gene: 3. There are 15 residues in the CDR3. CDR3 nucleotides: TGCAGTGCAACTAGCGGGAGGGCCAACACCGGGGAGCTGTTTTTT. Translated: CSATSGRANTGELFF.

The chain couples TRBV4-1 to TRBJ2-7; unclear D gene. This CDR3 contains 16 residues. Per germline, CDR1 MGHRA and CDR2 YSYEKL. V lost 0 bases, J lost 1 base, and 13 bases lay in between. This chain's CDR3 is CASSQEETTISYEQYF. CDR3 DNA sequence: TGCGCCAGCAGCCAAGAAGAAACCACAATTTCCTACGAGCAGTACTTC.